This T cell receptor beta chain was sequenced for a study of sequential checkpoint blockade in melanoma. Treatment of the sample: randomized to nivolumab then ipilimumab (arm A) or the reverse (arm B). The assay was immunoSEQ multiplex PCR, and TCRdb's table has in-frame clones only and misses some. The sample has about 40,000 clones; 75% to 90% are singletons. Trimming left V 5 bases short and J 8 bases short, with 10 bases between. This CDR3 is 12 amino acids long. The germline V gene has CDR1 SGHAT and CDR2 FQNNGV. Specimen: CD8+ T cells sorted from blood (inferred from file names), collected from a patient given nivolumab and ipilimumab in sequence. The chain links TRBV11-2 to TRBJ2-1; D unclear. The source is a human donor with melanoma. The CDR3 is CASSPGNHEQFF. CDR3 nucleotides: TGTGCCAGCAGCCCGGGTAACCATGAGCAGTTCTTC.